This section outlines one TCR beta chain sequence together with its context. These data belong to a study of blood T cell repertoires in COVID-19. Generated by immunoSEQ multiplex PCR, the TCRdb table keeps only in-frame clones and is missing some. This table has about 200,000 clones, roughly 84% appearing once. The CDR3 runs 14 residues. From germline, CDR1 is SQVTM and CDR2 ANQGSEA. Trimming cost V 1 base and J 6 bases, with 15 bases left between them. Sequencing was done on a sample of peripheral blood. The rearrangement links TRBV29-1 to TRBJ1-1; D uncertain. The origin of this receptor is a woman of 80 years or more with acute or convalescent COVID-19. The CDR3 reads CSVEANLRQSEAFF. CDR3 DNA: TGCAGCGTTGAAGCCAACCTCCGTCAGTCTGAAGCTTTCTTT.